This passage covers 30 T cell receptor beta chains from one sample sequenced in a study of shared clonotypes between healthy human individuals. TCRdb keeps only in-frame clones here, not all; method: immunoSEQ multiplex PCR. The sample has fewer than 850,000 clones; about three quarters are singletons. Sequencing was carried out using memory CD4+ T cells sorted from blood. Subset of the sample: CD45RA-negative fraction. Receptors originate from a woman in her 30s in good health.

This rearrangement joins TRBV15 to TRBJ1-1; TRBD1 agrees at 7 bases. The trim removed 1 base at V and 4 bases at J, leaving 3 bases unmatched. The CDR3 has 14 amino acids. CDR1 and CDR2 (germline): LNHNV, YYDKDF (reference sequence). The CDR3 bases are TGTGCCACCAGCAGAGCTGAGGGGGCCACTGAAGCTTTCTTT. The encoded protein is CATSRAEGATEAFF.

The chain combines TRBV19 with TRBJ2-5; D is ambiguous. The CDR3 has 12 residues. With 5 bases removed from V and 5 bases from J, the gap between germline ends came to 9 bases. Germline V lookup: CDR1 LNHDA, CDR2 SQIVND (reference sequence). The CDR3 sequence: CASSVSTETQYF. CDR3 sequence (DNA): TGTGCCAGTAGTGTATCCACGGAGACCCAGTACTTC.

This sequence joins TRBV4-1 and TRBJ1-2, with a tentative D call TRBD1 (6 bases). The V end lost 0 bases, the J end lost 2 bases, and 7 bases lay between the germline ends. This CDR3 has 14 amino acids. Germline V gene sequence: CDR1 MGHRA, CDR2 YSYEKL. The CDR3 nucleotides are TGCGCCAGCAGCCAAGATAGGGGGAACTATGGCTACACCTTC. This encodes CASSQDRGNYGYTF.

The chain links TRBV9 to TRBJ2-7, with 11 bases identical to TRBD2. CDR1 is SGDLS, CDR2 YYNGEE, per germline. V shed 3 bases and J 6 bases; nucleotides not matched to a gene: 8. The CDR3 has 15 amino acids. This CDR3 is CASSASLAGAVEQYF. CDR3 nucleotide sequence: TGTGCCAGCAGCGCCTCACTAGCGGGAGCGGTCGAGCAGTACTTC.

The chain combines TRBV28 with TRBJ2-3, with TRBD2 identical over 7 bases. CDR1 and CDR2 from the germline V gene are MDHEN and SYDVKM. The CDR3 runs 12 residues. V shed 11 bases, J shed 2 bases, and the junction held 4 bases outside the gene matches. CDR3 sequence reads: CAGGGTTDTQYF. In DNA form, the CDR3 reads TGTGCCGGGGGGGGGACCACAGATACGCAGTATTTT.

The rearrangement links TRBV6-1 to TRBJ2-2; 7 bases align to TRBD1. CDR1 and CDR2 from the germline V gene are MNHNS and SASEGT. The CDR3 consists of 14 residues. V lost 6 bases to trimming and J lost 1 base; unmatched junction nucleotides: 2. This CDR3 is CASSRTGNTGELFF. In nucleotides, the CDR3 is TGTGCCAGCAGCCGGACAGGGAACACCGGGGAGCTGTTTTTT.

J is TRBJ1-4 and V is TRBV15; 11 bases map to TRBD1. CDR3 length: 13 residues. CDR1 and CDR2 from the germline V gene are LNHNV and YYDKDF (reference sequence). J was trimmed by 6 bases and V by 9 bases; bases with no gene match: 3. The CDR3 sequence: CATQGQGDEKLFF. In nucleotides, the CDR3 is TGTGCCACGCAGGGACAGGGGGATGAAAAACTGTTTTTT. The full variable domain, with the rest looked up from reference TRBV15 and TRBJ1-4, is DAMVIQNPRYQVTQFGKPVTLSCSQTLNHNVMYWYQQKSSQAPKLLFHYYDKDFNNEADTPDNFQSRRPNTSFCFLDIRSPGLGDTAMYLCATQGQGDEKLFFGSGTQLSVL.

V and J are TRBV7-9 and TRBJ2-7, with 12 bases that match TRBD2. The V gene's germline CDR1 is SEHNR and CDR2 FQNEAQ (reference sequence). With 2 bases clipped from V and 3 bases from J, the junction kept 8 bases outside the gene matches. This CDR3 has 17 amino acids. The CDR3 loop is CASSLTWTSGILYEQYF. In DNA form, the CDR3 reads TGTGCCAGCAGCTTAACGTGGACTAGCGGGATCCTCTACGAGCAGTACTTC. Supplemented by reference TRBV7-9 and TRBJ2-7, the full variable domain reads DTGVSQNPRHKITKRGQNVTFRCDPISEHNRLYWYRQTLGQGPEFLTYFQNEAQLEKSRLLSDRFSAERPKGSFSTLEIQRTEQGDSAMYLCASSLTWTSGILYEQYFGPGTRLTVT.

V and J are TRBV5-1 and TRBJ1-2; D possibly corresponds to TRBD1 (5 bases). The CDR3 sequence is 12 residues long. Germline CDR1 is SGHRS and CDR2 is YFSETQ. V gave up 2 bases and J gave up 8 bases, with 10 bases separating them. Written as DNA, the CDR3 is TGCGCCAGCAGCTTTGGGACGGCCGGCTACACCTTC. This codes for CASSFGTAGYTF. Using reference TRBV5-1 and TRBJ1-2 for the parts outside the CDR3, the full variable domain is KAGVTQTPRYLIKTRGQQVTLSCSPISGHRSVSWYQQTPGQGLQFLFEYFSETQRNKGNFPGRFSGRQFSNSRSEMNVSTLELGDSALYLCASSFGTAGYTFGSGTRLTVV.

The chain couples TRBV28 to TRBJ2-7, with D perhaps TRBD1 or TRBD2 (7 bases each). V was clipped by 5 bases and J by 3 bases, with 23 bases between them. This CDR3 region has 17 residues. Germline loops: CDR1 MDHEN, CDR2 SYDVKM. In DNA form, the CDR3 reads TGTGCCAGCAGTCCCCAGGGGGGAGCGGGACAAAACTACGAGCAGTACTTC. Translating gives CASSPQGGAGQNYEQYF.

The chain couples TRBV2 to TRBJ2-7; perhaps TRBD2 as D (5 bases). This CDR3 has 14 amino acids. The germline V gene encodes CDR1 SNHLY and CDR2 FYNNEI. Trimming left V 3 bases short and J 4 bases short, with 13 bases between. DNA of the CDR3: TGTGCCAGCAGTGAGGACGGGATCCGGTACGAGCAGTACTTC. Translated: CASSEDGIRYEQYF. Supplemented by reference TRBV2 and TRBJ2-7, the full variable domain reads EPEVTQTPSHQVTQMGQEVILRCVPISNHLYFYWYRQILGQKVEFLVSFYNNEISEKSEIFDDQFSVERPDGSNFTLKIRSTKLEDSAMYFCASSEDGIRYEQYFGPGTRLTVT.

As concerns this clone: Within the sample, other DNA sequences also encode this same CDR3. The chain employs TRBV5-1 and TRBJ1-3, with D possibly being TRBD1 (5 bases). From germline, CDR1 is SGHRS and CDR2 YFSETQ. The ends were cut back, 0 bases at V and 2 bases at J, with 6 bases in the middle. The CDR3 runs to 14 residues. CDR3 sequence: CASSLGGAGNTIYF. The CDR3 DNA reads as TGCGCCAGCAGCTTGGGAGGGGCTGGAAACACCATATATTTT.

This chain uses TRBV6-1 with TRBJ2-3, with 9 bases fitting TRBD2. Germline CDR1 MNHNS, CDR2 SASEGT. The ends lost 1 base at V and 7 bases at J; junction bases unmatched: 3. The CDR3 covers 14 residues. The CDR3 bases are TGTGCCAGCAGTGAAGGACTAGCGGTTTATACGCAGTATTTT. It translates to CASSEGLAVYTQYF.

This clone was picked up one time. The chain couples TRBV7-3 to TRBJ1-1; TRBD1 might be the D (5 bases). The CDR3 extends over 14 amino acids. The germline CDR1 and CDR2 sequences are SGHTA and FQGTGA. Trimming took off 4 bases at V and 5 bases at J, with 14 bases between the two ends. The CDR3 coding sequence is TGTGCCAGCAGCTCGTCCGGGGCGGATACTGAAGCTTTCTTT. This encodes CASSSSGADTEAFF.

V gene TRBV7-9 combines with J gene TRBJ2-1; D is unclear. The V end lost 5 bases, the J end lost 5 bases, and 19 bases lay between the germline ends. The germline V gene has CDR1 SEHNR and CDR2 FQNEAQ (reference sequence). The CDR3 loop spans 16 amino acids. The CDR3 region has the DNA TGTGCCAGCAGCCTTAAAGCCGTTGGAAGGGACAATGAGCAGTTCTTC. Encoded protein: CASSLKAVGRDNEQFF.

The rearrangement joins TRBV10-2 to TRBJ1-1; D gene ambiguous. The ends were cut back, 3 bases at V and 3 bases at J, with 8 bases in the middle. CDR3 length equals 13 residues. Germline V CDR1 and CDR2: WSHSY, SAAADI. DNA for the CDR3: TGCGCCAGCAGTGAATGGTCTGACACTGAAGCTTTCTTT. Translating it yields CASSEWSDTEAFF.

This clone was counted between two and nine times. The DNA of the CDR3 is TGTGCCAGTAGTGCGGGACAGAGAAATCAGCCCCAGCATTTT. It codes for CASSAGQRNQPQHF. V gene TRBV19 combines with J gene TRBJ1-5; 7 nucleotides match TRBD1. The CDR3 contains 14 residues. In germline, CDR1 is LNHDA, CDR2 SQIVND (reference sequence). Germline trimming cut 5 bases from V and 4 bases from J; bases unmatched to any gene: 5.

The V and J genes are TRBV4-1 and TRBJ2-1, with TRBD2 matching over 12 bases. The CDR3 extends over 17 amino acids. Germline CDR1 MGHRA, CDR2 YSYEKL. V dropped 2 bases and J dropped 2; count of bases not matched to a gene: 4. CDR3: CASSQHRTSGTYNEQFF. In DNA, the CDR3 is TGCGCCAGCAGCCAACATCGGACTAGCGGGACCTACAATGAGCAGTTCTTC.

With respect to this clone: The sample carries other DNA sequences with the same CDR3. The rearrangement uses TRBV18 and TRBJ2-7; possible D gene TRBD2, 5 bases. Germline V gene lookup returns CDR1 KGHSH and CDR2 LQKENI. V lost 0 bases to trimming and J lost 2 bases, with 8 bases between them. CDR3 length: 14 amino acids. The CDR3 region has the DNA TGTGCCAGCTCACCACCAGCGGCCGCCTACGAGCAGTACTTC. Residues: CASSPPAAAYEQYF.

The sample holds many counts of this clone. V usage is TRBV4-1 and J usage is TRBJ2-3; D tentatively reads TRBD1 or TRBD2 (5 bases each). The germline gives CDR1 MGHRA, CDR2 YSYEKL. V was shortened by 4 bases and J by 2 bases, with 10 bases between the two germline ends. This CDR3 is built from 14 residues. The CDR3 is CASSLKGTTDTQYF. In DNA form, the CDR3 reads TGCGCCAGCAGCCTTAAAGGGACCACAGATACGCAGTATTTT.

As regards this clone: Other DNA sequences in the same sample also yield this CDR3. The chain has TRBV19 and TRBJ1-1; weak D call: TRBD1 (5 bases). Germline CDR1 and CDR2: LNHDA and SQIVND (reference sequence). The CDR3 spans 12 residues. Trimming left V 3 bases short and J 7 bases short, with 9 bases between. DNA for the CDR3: TGTGCCAGTAGTATCCGGGGGGGTGAAGCTTTCTTT. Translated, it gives CASSIRGGEAFF. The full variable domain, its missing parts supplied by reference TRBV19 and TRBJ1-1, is DGGITQSPKYLFRKEGQNVTLSCEQNLNHDAMYWYRQDPGQGLRLIYYSQIVNDFQKGDIAEGYSVSREKKESFPLTVTSAQKNPTAFYLCASSIRGGEAFFGQGTRLTVV.

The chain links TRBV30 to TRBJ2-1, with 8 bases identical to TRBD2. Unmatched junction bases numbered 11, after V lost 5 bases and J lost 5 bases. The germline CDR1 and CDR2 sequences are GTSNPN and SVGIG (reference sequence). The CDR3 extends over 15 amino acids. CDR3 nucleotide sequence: TGTGCCTGGGATCCCGCGACTAGCGCTCACAATGAGCAGTTCTTC. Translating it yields CAWDPATSAHNEQFF.

The CDR3 DNA reads TGTGCCAGCAGCCCCCGGACAGGGCAAGTAGGGGCCAACGTCCTGACTTTC. Protein sequence: CASSPRTGQVGANVLTF. The chain combines TRBV7-8 with TRBJ2-6; 8 bases match TRBD1. Germline-derived CDR1 and CDR2 are SGHVS and FQNEAQ. The CDR3 runs 17 residues. Trimming took 5 bases from V and 4 from J; bases not matched to a gene: 10.

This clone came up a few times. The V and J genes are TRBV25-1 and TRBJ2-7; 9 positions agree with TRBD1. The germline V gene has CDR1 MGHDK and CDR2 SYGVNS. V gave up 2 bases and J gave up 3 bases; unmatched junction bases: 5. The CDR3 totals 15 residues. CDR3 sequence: CASSERGQGCYEQYF. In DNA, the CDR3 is TGTGCCAGCAGTGAACGGGGACAGGGCTGCTACGAGCAGTACTTC.

CDR3 region: CASSLFQIGTDTQYF. Written as DNA, the CDR3 is TGTGCCAGCAGCTTATTCCAGATCGGGACAGATACGCAGTATTTT. This rearrangement joins TRBV7-2 to TRBJ2-3; unclear D gene. The germline V gene has CDR1 SGHTA and CDR2 FQGNSA. The CDR3 is 15 residues long. The V and J ends lost 2 bases and 3 bases respectively, with 12 bases between them.

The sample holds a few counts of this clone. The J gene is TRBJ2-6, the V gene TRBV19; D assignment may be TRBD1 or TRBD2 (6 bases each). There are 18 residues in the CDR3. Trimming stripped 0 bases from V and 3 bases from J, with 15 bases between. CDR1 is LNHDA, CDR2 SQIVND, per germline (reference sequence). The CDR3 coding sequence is TGTGCCAGTAGTATAGATCCTCGGGGGACAATTGGGGCCAACGTCCTGACTTTC. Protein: CASSIDPRGTIGANVLTF.

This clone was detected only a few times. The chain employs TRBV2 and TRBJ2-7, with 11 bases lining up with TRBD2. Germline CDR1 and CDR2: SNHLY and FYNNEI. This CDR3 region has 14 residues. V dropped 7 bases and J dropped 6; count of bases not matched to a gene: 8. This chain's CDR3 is CASNLLAGVAEQYF. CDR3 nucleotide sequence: TGTGCCAGCAACCTACTAGCGGGAGTGGCCGAGCAGTACTTC.

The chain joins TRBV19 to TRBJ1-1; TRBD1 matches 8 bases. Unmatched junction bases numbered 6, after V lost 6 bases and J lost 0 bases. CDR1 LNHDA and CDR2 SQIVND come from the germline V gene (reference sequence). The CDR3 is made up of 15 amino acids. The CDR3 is CASRTGEGLNTEAFF. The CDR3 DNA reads TGTGCCAGTAGGACAGGGGAGGGGTTGAACACTGAAGCTTTCTTT.

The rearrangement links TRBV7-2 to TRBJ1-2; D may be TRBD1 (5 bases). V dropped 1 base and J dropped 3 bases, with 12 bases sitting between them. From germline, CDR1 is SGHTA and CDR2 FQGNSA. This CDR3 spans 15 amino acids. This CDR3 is CASSLGTQVYYGYTF. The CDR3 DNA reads TGTGCCAGCAGCTTAGGGACACAGGTTTACTATGGCTACACCTTC. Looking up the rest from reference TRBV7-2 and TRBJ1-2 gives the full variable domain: GAGVSQSPSNKVTEKGKDVELRCDPISGHTALYWYRQSLGQGLEFLIYFQGNSAPDKSGLPSDRFSAERTGGSVSTLTIQRTQQEDSAVYLCASSLGTQVYYGYTFGSGTRLTVV.

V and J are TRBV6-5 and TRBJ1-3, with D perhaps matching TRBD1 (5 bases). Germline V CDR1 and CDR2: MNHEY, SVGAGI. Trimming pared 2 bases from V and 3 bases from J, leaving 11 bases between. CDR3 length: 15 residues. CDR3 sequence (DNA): TGTGCCAGCAGTTACACAGGAAGGGGTGGAAACACCATATATTTT. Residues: CASSYTGRGGNTIYF.